A single TCR beta chain is shown here with its context. These data belong to a study of blood T cell repertoires in COVID-19. Libraries were prepared by immunoSEQ multiplex PCR; TCRdb keeps only in-frame clonotypes and omits some of them. The profile covers roughly 150,000 clones, with over 70% appearing a single time and 8.6% taken by the ten largest. The germline CDR1 and CDR2 sequences are SGHTA and FQGTGA. The CDR3 is 14 residues long. After removal of 2 bases from V and 3 bases from J, the junction contained 4 bases not matched to a gene. V gene TRBV7-3 combines with J gene TRBJ2-7; 7 nucleotides line up with TRBD1. The source material was peripheral blood. The origin of this receptor is a man aged 50 to 59 with active or convalescent COVID-19. The CDR3 loop reads CASSLEGANYEQYF. The CDR3 DNA reads as TGTGCCAGCAGCTTAGAGGGGGCCAACTACGAGCAGTACTTC.